The sequence of this T cell receptor (beta chain) was determined in a study of tumor-infiltrating lymphocytes in primary liver carcinoma. Overall study: The neoplasms were of stage T1-T3 N0M0, with dimensions of about 4.2 to 11 cm across. In every tissue type, samples returned a similar yield of roughly 3.5 to 8 million productive TCRbeta reads.

With approximately 470 ng total RNA as template and a constant-region primer, TCR beta cDNA was made. Each TCR beta library was derived from three nested multiplex PCR rounds that employed slightly modified ARM-PCR. The first two PCR rounds used TRBV1-TRBV30 primers with a Cbeta primer, nine to ten cycles each. TCRdb reprocessed the multiplex PCR reads with MiXCR, giving one entry per CDR3 protein. Here the sample spans approximately 53,000 distinct CDR3 sequences, about 80% being singletons. Both RNA and DNA were isolated together from around 18-30 mg of bulk tissue that had not been sorted. Surgeons resected the patients' primary liver carcinomas. A word on this clonotype: Since no conserved phenylalanine or tryptophan closes the CDR3, a read error is the likely cause.

The CDR3 has 18 amino acids. J gave up 7 bases and V 6 bases, and 16 bases lay outside the gene matches. Germline V gives CDR1 MNHEY, CDR2 SVGAGI. The clonotype originates from a middle-aged man with primary liver carcinoma and hepatitis B virus infection. This chain uses TRBV6-5 with TRBJ2-2; TRBD2 matches 11 bases. Sequencing was carried out using liver tumor tissue from sampling region 5. This sample's subset: tumor region T5, tumor centre. CDR3 sequence reads: CASSLTSLSGRGGGELFC. CDR3 DNA: TGTGCCAGCAGCCTTACATCCCTTAGCGGGAGGGGTGGCGGGGAGCTGTTTTGT.